A selection of T cell receptor beta chains follows, all from one sample in a study of blood T cell repertoires in COVID-19. Sequencing used immunoSEQ multiplex PCR; TCRdb keeps in-frame clones, though not all of them. The sample records some 460,000 clones, about nine tenths being singletons. Sample: PBMCs or T cells enriched from blood (not recorded which). The receptors derive from a woman in her late teens or twenties who had recovered from COVID-19. The CDR3 runs from the conserved cysteine through the conserved F or W. The D gene is left open where the match is weak. The size entry is marked missing in some rows and otherwise reads once, few, many or a size class.

abundance: NA
j_gene: TRBJ2-7
v_gene: TRBV7-2
d_gene: TRBD2
CDR3aa: CASSFSGGGYEQYF
CDR3nt: TGTGCCAGCAGCTTTAGCGGGGGGGGCTACGAGCAGTACTTC

abundance: few
j_gene: TRBJ1-3
v_gene: TRBV11-2
d_gene: NA
CDR3aa: CASSPAGSGNTIYF
CDR3nt: TGTGCCAGCAGCCCCGCCGGCTCTGGAAACACCATATATTTT

abundance: NA
j_gene: TRBJ1-2
v_gene: TRBV7-2
d_gene: TRBD1
CDR3aa: CASSPGQAFNYGYTF
CDR3nt: TGTGCCAGCAGCCCCGGACAGGCATTTAACTATGGCTACACCTTC

abundance: NA
j_gene: TRBJ2-5
v_gene: TRBV20-1
d_gene: NA
CDR3aa: CSASRAGALETQYF
CDR3nt: TGCAGTGCTAGTAGGGCGGGGGCCCTGGAGACCCAGTACTTC

abundance: once
j_gene: TRBJ1-1
v_gene: TRBV5-1
d_gene: NA
CDR3aa: CASSPGERIEENAFF
CDR3nt: TGCGCCAGCAGCCCAGGGGAAAGGATTGAGGAGAATGCTTTCTTT

abundance: NA
j_gene: TRBJ1-1
v_gene: TRBV5-1
d_gene: NA
CDR3aa: CASSLAVGEGRGTEAFF
CDR3nt: TGCGCCAGCAGCTTGGCCGTCGGGGAGGGACGTGGGACTGAAGCTTTCTTT

abundance: NA
j_gene: TRBJ1-1
v_gene: TRBV7-2
d_gene: NA
CDR3aa: CASSLETGNTEAFF
CDR3nt: TGTGCCAGCAGCTTAGAGACAGGGAACACTGAAGCTTTCTTT

abundance: NA
j_gene: TRBJ2-2
v_gene: TRBV11-3
d_gene: TRBD1
CDR3aa: CASSSRMGTGGTGELFF
CDR3nt: TGTGCCAGCAGCTCCCGGATGGGGACAGGGGGGACCGGGGAGCTGTTTTTT

abundance: NA
j_gene: TRBJ1-4
v_gene: TRBV4-1
d_gene: TRBD1
CDR3aa: CASSQGTGREKLFF
CDR3nt: TGCGCCAGCAGCCAAGGGACAGGCAGAGAAAAACTGTTTTTT

abundance: NA
j_gene: TRBJ1-1
v_gene: TRBV10-3
d_gene: NA
CDR3aa: CAISDLDRGGTEAFF
CDR3nt: TGTGCCATCAGTGATTTAGACAGAGGGGGCACTGAAGCTTTCTTT

abundance: few
j_gene: TRBJ2-3
v_gene: TRBV19
d_gene: NA
CDR3aa: CASSHGRLITDTQYF
CDR3nt: TGTGCCAGTAGTCATGGCAGACTGATCACAGATACGCAGTATTTT

abundance: once
j_gene: TRBJ2-7
v_gene: TRBV27
d_gene: TRBD2
CDR3aa: CASWTSGGYEQYF
CDR3nt: TGTGCCAGCTGGACTAGCGGGGGGTACGAGCAGTACTTC

abundance: NA
j_gene: TRBJ2-7
v_gene: TRBV5-1
d_gene: NA
CDR3aa: CASRIQNEQYF
CDR3nt: TGCGCCAGCAGGATCCAGAACGAGCAGTACTTC

abundance: NA
j_gene: TRBJ2-7
v_gene: TRBV9
d_gene: TRBD2
CDR3aa: CASSSSGGAYYEQYF
CDR3nt: TGTGCCAGCAGCTCGAGCGGGGGGGCCTATTACGAGCAGTACTTC

abundance: NA
j_gene: TRBJ1-6
v_gene: TRBV2
d_gene: NA
CDR3aa: CASRGGLVESPLHF
CDR3nt: TGTGCCAGCAGAGGGGGTTTGGTGGAATCACCCCTCCACTTT

abundance: NA
j_gene: TRBJ1-2
v_gene: TRBV5-1
d_gene: TRBD1
CDR3aa: CASRPTGGQGYGYTF
CDR3nt: TGCGCCAGCAGGCCGACAGGGGGCCAGGGCTATGGCTACACCTTC